This T cell receptor (beta chain) emerged from a study of T cell repertoires in cytomegalovirus infection. TCRdb re-called the reads through MiXCR, storing one row per CDR3 protein. The sample consists of approximately 120,000 distinct CDR3 sequences, more than 30% of them appearing once. Turning to this clonotype: Its antigen remains unknown.

This clonotype originated in a human donor in good health (CMV status not recorded). Some clones in this sample may be carry-over from other donors' samples. Material: CD8+ T cells from cultured PBMCs, obtained from culture after CMV antigen stimulation.

In DNA, the CDR3 is TGTGCCAGCAGTTACAAGAGGACAGGGTGGGGTCTGACCTACGAGCAGTACTTC. Translation gives CASSYKRTGWGLTYEQYF. The chain carries TRBV6-5 and TRBJ2-7; 8 bases are shared with TRBD1. The CDR3 sequence is 18 residues long. Germline V gene sequence: CDR1 MNHEY, CDR2 SVGAGI. V lost 2 bases and J lost 2; bases outside the gene matches: 14.